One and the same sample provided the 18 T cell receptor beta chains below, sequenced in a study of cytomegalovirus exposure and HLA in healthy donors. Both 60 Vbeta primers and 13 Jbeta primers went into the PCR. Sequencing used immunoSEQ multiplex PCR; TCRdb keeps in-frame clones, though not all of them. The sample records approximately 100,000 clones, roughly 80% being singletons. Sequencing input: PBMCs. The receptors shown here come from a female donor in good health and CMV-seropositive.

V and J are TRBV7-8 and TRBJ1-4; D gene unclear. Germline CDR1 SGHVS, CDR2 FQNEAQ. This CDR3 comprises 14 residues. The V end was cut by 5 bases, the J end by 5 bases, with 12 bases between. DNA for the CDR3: TGTGCCAGCAGCCCAGCCCCGGGGAATGAAAAACTGTTTTTT. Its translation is CASSPAPGNEKLFF.

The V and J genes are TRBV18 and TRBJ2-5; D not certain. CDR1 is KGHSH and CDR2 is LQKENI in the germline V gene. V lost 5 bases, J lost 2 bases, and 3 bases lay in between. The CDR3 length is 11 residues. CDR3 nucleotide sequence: TGTGCCAGCTCATCACAAGAGACCCAGTACTTC. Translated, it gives CASSSQETQYF.

The CDR3 bases are TGTGCCAGCAGCTTCTCCGGGACTCTTCGTTCAGATACGCAGTATTTT. It encodes CASSFSGTLRSDTQYF. The chain is built from TRBV11-2 and TRBJ2-3, with D perhaps matching TRBD2 (6 bases). Germline V gene lookup returns CDR1 SGHAT and CDR2 FQNNGV. This CDR3 is built from 16 residues. The V gene lost 3 bases and the J gene lost 4 bases, with 17 bases spanning the gap.

CDR3 DNA: TGTGCCTGGCAGCGGACCTTCCTGGGCTCCTACAATGAGCAGTTCTTC. Translating it yields CAWQRTFLGSYNEQFF. The rearrangement links TRBV30 to TRBJ2-1; maybe TRBD2 (5 bases). CDR1 and CDR2 (germline): GTSNPN, SVGIG (reference sequence). The CDR3 covers 16 residues. The V gene lost 5 bases and the J gene lost 0 bases, with 17 bases spanning the gap.

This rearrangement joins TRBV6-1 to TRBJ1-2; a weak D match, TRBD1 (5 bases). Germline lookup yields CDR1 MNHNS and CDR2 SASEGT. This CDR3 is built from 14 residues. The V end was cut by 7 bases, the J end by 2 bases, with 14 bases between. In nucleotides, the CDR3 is TGTGCCAGCATCCGGACGGGGGTCAACTATGGCTACACCTTC. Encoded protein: CASIRTGVNYGYTF.

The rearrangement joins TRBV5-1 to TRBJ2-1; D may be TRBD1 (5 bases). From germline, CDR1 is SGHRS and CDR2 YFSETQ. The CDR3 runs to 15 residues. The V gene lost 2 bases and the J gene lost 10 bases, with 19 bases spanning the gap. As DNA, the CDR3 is TGCGCCAGCAGCTTATGGACATTAGCCCTGGGGGAGCAGTTCTTC. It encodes CASSLWTLALGEQFF.

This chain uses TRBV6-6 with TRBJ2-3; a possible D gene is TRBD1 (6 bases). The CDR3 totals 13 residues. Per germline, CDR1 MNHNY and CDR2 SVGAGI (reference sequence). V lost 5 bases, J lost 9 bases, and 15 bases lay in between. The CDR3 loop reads CASSTGGVSTQYF. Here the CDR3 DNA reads TGTGCCAGCAGTACTGGGGGCGTGAGCACGCAGTATTTT.

The CDR3 DNA sequence: TGTGCCAGCAGCTTAGGGGCACCCCATGGCACAGATACGCAGTATTTT. Translation gives CASSLGAPHGTDTQYF. The chain is built from TRBV7-8 and TRBJ2-3; D gene uncertain. V was shortened by 1 base and J by 1 base, with 12 bases between the two germline ends. The V gene's germline CDR1 is SGHVS and CDR2 FQNEAQ. The CDR3 is 16 amino acids.

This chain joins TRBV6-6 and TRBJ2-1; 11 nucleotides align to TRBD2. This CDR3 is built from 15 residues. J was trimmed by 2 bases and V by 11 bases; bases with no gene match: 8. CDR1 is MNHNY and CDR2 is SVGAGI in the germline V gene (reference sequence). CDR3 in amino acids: CACCRSGGAYNEQFF. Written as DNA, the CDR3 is TGTGCCTGCTGTCGTAGCGGGGGGGCCTACAATGAGCAGTTCTTC.

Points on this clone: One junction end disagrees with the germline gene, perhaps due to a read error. CDR3 sequence reads: CASSLSTGTQETQYF. CDR3 nucleotide sequence: TGTGCTAGCAGCTTATCGACAGGGACCCAAGAGACCCAGTACTTC. The chain recombines TRBV7-7 with TRBJ2-5; 7 positions agree with TRBD1. This CDR3 has 15 amino acids. Per germline, CDR1 SSHAT and CDR2 FNYEAQ (reference sequence). Supplemented by reference TRBV7-7 and TRBJ2-5, the full variable domain reads GAGVSQSPRYKVTKRGQDVTLRCDPISSHATLYWYQQALGQGPEFLTYFNYEAQPDKSGLPSDRFSAERPEGSISTLTIQRTEQRDSAMYRCASSLSTGTQETQYFGPGTRLLVL.

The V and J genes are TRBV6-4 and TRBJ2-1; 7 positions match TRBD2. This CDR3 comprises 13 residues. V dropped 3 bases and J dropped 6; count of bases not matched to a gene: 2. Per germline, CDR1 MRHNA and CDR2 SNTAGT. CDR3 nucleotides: TGTGCCAGCAGTGATACTAGCGTCAATGAGCAGTTCTTC. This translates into CASSDTSVNEQFF.

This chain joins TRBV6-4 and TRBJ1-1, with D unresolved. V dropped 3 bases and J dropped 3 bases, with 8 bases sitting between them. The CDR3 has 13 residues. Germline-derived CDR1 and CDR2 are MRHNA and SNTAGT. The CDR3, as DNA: TGTGCCAGCAGTGAGTCTTCCGACACTGAAGCTTTCTTT. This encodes CASSESSDTEAFF.

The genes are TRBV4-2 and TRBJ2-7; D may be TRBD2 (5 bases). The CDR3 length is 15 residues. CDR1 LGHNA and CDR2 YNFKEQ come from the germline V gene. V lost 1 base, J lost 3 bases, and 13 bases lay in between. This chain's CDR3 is CASSQGLALHYEQYF. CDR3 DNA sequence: TGTGCCAGCAGCCAAGGGTTAGCGCTGCACTACGAGCAGTACTTC.

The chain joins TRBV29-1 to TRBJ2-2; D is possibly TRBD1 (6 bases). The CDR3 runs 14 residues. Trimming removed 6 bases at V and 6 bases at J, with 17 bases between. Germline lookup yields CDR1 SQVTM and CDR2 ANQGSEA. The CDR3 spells CSVRSAGDAGELFF. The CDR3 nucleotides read TGCAGCGTGAGGTCGGCAGGGGATGCCGGGGAGCTGTTTTTT.

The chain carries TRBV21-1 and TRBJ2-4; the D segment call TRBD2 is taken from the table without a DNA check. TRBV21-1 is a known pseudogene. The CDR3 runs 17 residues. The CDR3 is CASSPPKTSGVGNIQYF. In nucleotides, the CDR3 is TGTGCCAGCAGCCCCCCTAAGACTAGCGGGGTCGGGAACATTCAGTACTTC.

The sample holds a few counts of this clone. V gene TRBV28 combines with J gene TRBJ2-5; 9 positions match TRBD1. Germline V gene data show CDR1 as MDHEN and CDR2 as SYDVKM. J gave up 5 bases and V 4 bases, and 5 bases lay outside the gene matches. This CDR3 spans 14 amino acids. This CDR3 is CASSSGQGGETQYF. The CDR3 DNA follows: TGTGCCAGCAGTTCGGGACAGGGAGGGGAGACCCAGTACTTC.

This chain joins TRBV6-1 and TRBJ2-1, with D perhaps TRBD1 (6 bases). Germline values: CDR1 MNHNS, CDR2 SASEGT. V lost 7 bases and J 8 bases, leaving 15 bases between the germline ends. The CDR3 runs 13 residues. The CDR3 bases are TGTGCCAGCAAAGAGGGGGTTTTGGATGAGCAGTTCTTC. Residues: CASKEGVLDEQFF.

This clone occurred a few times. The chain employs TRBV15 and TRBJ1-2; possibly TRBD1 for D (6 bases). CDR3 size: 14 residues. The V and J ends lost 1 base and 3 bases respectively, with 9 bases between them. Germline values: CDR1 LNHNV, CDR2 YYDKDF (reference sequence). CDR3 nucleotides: TGTGCCACCAGCAGAGGGGGGCGCGACTATGGCTACACCTTC. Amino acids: CATSRGGRDYGYTF.